Below are 10 T cell receptor beta chains sequenced from a single sample in a study of T cell responses to AZD1222 COVID-19 vaccine. The repertoire was sequenced with immunoSEQ multiplex PCR; TCRdb's copy has only in-frame clones and lacks some. Among about 150,000 clones listed, 86% were seen once. The sample here was peripheral blood, taken on day 0 of MenACWY control vaccination. These receptors were taken from an adult in good health.

The chain's CDR3 is CASRPGGVGNQPQHF. For the CDR3, the DNA is TGTGCCAGTAGACCCGGGGGGGTTGGCAATCAGCCCCAGCATTTT. This chain connects TRBV19 to TRBJ1-5; weak D call: TRBD1 (5 bases). The CDR3 is 15 amino acids. Germline loops: CDR1 LNHDA, CDR2 SQIVND (reference sequence). V lost 6 bases, J lost 2 bases, and 14 bases lay in between.

The CDR3 sequence: CASGGSGNEKLFF. For the CDR3, the DNA is TGTGCCAGCGGGGGGTCGGGAAATGAAAAACTGTTTTTT. This chain uses TRBV2 with TRBJ1-4; TRBD1 might be the D (5 bases). The CDR3 loop spans 13 amino acids. The ends were cut back, 8 bases at V and 5 bases at J, with 12 bases in the middle. The germline V gene encodes CDR1 SNHLY and CDR2 FYNNEI. Full variable domain (rest looked up from reference TRBV2 and TRBJ1-4): EPEVTQTPSHQVTQMGQEVILRCVPISNHLYFYWYRQILGQKVEFLVSFYNNEISEKSEIFDDQFSVERPDGSNFTLKIRSTKLEDSAMYFCASGGSGNEKLFFGSGTQLSVL.

V and J are TRBV28 and TRBJ2-5, with 11 bases aligning to TRBD1. CDR1 is MDHEN, CDR2 SYDVKM, per germline. The J segment lost 5 bases and the V segment lost 2 bases, leaving 4 bases of the junction unmatched. This CDR3 is 15 amino acids long. CDR3 DNA: TGTGCCAGCAGTTTACCCGGGACAGGGGGGGAGACCCAGTACTTC. This encodes CASSLPGTGGETQYF.

The chain couples TRBV12-3 or TRBV12-4 to TRBJ1-1; D unresolved. V lost 6 bases and J 6 bases, leaving 11 bases between the germline ends. The CDR3 sequence is 12 residues long. CDR3 DNA sequence: TGTGCCAGCAGCTTTTACGGGGCTGAAGCTTTCTTT. Its protein product is CASSFYGAEAFF.

The chain combines TRBV5-1 with TRBJ2-5; D uncertain. This CDR3 region has 14 residues. Trimming took off 0 bases at V and 1 base at J, with 7 bases between the two ends. CDR1 is SGHRS, CDR2 YFSETQ, per germline. DNA of the CDR3: TGCGCCAGCAGCTTGGAAGGTTTCCAAGAGACCCAGTACTTC. Its translation is CASSLEGFQETQYF.

The gene calls are TRBV5-5 and TRBJ2-1; 10 positions match TRBD1. The CDR3 covers 15 residues. Germline V gene sequence: CDR1 SGHKS, CDR2 YYEKEE (reference sequence). The trim removed 4 bases at V and 4 bases at J, leaving 5 bases unmatched. The CDR3 coding sequence is TGTGCCAGCAGCCTCCGGGACAGGGGATACAATGAGCAGTTCTTC. Translated: CASSLRDRGYNEQFF.

The chain has TRBV28 and TRBJ1-2; D is unresolved. CDR1 MDHEN and CDR2 SYDVKM come from the germline V gene. Trimming removed 9 bases at V and 2 bases at J, with 7 bases between. The CDR3 runs 11 residues. The DNA for the CDR3 is TGTGCCAGTACAAAAAACTATGGCTACACCTTC. Protein product: CASTKNYGYTF.

The chain uses TRBV6-5 and TRBJ1-1; 11 positions match TRBD1. V lost 10 bases, J lost 0 bases, and 4 bases stayed unmatched. CDR3 length equals 14 residues. Germline CDR1 reads MNHEY; CDR2 reads SVGAGI. Here the CDR3 reads CAIGQGALNTEAFF. CDR3 DNA sequence: TGTGCCATCGGACAGGGGGCACTGAACACTGAAGCTTTCTTT.

V usage is TRBV7-8 and J usage is TRBJ2-7; D might be TRBD1 or TRBD2, each matching 5 bases. CDR1 SGHVS and CDR2 FQNEAQ come from the germline V gene. This CDR3 is built from 13 residues. Trimming pared 5 bases from V and 2 bases from J, leaving 10 bases between. The CDR3 DNA is TGTGCCAGCAGCAGGGGACGGACCTACGAGCAGTACGTC. Its translation is CASSRGRTYEQYV.

The chain has TRBV3-1 (or the pseudogene TRBV3-2) and TRBJ1-2; D is ambiguous. This CDR3 region has 14 residues. Germline lookup yields CDR1 LGHDT and CDR2 YNNKEL (reference sequence). V lost 0 bases and J lost 6, with 11 bases in between. The CDR3 protein is CASSQEAGTHGYTF. Here the CDR3 DNA reads TGTGCCAGCAGCCAAGAAGCAGGCACCCATGGCTACACCTTC.